The clone carrying this TCR beta chain was recorded only once. This entry comes from a study of shared clonotypes between healthy human individuals. The CDR3 has 15 residues. Per the germline V gene, CDR1 is SGHAT and CDR2 is FQNNGV. The ends were cut back, 1 base at V and 6 bases at J, with 15 bases in the middle. Generated by immunoSEQ multiplex PCR, the TCRdb table keeps only in-frame clones and is missing some. The profile shows roughly 700,000 clones, about 90% of them singletons. The origin of this receptor is a man aged 18 to 35 in good health. Some clones in this sample may be carry-over from other donors' samples. Source material: memory CD8+ T cells from PBMCs. Regarding subset: CD45RO+ cells pooled with CCR7-negative TemRA cells. The rearrangement uses TRBV11-2 and TRBJ1-2; TRBD1 is a possible D gene (6 bases). CDR3 sequence: CASSLALRTADGYTF. Here the CDR3 DNA reads TGTGCCAGCAGCTTAGCCCTCCGGACAGCTGATGGCTACACCTTC.